This T cell receptor (beta chain) came from a study of T cell changes during pregnancy in multiple sclerosis. The protocol was immunoSEQ multiplex PCR, while the TCRdb copy is restricted to in-frame clones and leaves out a portion. The top ten clones hold about 3.8% of a sample with 70,000 to 90,000 clones, 91% of them seen once. The CDR3 loop spans 16 amino acids. V dropped 0 bases and J dropped 8; count of bases not matched to a gene: 10. Per germline, CDR1 MNHNY and CDR2 SVGAGI (reference sequence). The receptor was isolated from a female donor in good health, serving as a control in a pregnancy study. Some clones in this sample may be carry-over from other donors' samples. The chain links TRBV6-6 to TRBJ2-1; 7 nucleotides line up with TRBD1. The material sequenced was PBMCs, taken in the first trimester of pregnancy. CDR3 nucleotides: TGTGCCAGCAGTTACTCGGTAGGGGGCGCAGGGGATGAGCAGTTCTTC. It encodes CASSYSVGGAGDEQFF.